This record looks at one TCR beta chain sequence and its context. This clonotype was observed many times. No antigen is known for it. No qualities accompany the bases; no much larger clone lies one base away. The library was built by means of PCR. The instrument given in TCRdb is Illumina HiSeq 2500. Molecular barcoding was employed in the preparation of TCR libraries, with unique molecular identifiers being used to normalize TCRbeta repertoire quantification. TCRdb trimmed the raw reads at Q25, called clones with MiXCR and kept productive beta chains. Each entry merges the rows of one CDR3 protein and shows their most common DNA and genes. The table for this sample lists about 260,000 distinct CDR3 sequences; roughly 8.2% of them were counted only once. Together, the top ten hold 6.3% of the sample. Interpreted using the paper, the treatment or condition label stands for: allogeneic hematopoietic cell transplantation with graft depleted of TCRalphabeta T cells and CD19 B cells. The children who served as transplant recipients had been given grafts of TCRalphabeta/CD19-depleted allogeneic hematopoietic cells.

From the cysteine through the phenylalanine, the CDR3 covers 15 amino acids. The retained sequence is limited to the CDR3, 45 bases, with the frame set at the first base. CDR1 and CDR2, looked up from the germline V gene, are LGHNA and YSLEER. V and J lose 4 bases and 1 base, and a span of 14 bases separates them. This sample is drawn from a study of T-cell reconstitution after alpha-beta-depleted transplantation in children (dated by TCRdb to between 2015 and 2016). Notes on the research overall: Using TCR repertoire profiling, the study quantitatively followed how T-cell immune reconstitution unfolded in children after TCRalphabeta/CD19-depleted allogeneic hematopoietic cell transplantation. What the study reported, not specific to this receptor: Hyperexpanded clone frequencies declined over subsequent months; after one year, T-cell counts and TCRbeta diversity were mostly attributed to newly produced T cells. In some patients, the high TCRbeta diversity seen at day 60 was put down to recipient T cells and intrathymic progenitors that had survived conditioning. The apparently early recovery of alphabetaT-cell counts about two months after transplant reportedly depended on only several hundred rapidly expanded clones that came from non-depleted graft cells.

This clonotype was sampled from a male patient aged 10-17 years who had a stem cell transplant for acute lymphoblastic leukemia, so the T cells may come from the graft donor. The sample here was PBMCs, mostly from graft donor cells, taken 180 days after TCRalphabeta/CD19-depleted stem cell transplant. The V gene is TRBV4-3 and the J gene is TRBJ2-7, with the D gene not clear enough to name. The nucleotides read TGCGCCAGCAGCCCTTGGGATGATACTTCCTACGAGCAGTACTTC. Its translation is CASSPWDDTSYEQYF.